This T cell receptor (beta chain) appears in the sequencing data of a study of metastatic and nonmetastatic thyroid tumors. The study's findings and limits: TCR beta diversity was reportedly significantly higher in malignant thyroid tumors than benign nodules, in blood and tumor.

Methods used by the authors: A distant-metastasis classifier for papillary thyroid cancer was built using CDR3 differences across clinicopathological groups. TCRdb re-analyzed the PCR reads through MiXCR. It is TCRdb's table, rather than the study itself, that gives the V and J calls and clone size. The sample consists of 25,000 to 40,000 clones, over 15% of them appearing once. Trimming pared 5 bases from V and 8 bases from J, leaving 15 bases between. The V gene's germline CDR1 is SGHAT and CDR2 FQNNGV. CDR3 length: 13 amino acids. No treatment of any kind had been given to any patient before thyroid surgery. This clone was detected ten times or more. What it binds is unknown.

The receptor's source is a female donor with papillary thyroid cancer or a benign thyroid nodule (not recorded which). Some clones in this sample may be carry-over from other donors' samples. The gene calls are TRBV11-2 and TRBJ1-2; the D is unclear. The sequenced sample consisted of blood. CDR3 DNA: TGTGCCAGCAGCCCAAACGGGGTGCAGGGCTACACCTTC. It specifies CASSPNGVQGYTF.